This T cell receptor (beta chain) was identified during a study of blood T cells in healthy people across ages. The V gene lost 0 bases and the J gene lost 1 base, with 10 bases spanning the gap. The CDR3 consists of 15 residues. In germline, CDR1 is SGDLS, CDR2 YYNGEE. As regards this clonotype: Its antigen is unknown.

Study-level results: Estimated diversity, derived from one million T cells, was regarded as an underestimate.

For the second PCR, which ran for about 6 to 12 cycles, a sample-barcoded 5' primer and a J-beta primer mix were used. Using its own MiXCR run on the 5' RACE reads, TCRdb lists one record per CDR3 protein. There are roughly 700,000 distinct CDR3 sequences in the sample; 20% to 25% occur only once, and more than 8.5% lies in the top ten. The data also belong to a second study, concerning T cells of mothers and their children.

The source material was blood. The TCR comes from a boy aged 5 to 17 in good health. The chain couples TRBV9 to TRBJ2-5; tentative D call: TRBD2 (6 bases). CDR3 DNA sequence: TGTGCCAGCAGCGTAGGGGGGGTCAGCCAAGAGACCCAGTACTTC. Its protein product is CASSVGGVSQETQYF.